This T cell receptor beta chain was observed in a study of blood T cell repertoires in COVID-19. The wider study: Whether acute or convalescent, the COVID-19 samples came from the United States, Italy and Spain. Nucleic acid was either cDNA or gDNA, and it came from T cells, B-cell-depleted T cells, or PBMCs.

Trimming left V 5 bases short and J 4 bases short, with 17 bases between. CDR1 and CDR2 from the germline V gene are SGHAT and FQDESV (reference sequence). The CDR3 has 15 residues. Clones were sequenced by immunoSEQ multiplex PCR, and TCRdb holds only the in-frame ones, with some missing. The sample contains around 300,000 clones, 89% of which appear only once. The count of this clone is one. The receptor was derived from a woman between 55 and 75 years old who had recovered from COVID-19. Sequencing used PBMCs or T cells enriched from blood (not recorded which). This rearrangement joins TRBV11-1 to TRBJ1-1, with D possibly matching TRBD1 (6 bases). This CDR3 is CASSAFRGVITEAFF. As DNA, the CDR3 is TGTGCCAGCAGCGCATTCAGGGGAGTGATCACTGAAGCTTTCTTT.